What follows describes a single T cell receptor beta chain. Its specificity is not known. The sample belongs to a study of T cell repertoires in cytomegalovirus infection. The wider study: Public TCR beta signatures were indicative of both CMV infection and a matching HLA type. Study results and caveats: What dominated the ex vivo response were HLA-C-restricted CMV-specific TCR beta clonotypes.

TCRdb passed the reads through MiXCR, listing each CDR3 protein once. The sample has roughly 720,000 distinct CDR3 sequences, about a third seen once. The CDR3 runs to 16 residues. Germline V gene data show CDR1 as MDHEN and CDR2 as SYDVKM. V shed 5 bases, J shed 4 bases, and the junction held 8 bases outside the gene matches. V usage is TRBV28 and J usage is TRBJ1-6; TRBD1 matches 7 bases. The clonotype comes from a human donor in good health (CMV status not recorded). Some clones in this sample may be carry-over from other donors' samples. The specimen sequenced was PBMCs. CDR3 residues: CASSLYRGFYNSPLHF. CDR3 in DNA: TGTGCCAGCAGTCTTTACAGGGGTTTTTATAATTCACCCCTCCACTTT. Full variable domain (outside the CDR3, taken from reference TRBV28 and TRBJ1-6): DVKVTQSSRYLVKRTGEKVFLECVQDMDHENMFWYRQDPGLGLRLIYFSYDVKMKEKGDIPEGYSVSREKKERFSLILESASTNQTSMYLCASSLYRGFYNSPLHFGNGTRLTVT.